The 27 T cell receptor beta chains given below trace back to one sample, sequenced in a study of blood T cell repertoires in COVID-19. Clones were read by immunoSEQ multiplex PCR, and TCRdb kept only the in-frame ones, dropping some. The table lists around 390,000 clones, 87% of them singletons. Sequencing was performed on PBMCs or T cells enriched from blood (not recorded which). These receptor sequences come from a woman between 45 and 65 years old who had recovered from COVID-19.

V and J are TRBV2 and TRBJ1-2; D is possibly TRBD1 (6 bases). The length of the CDR3 is 15 residues. Trimming shortened V by 2 bases and J by 4 bases, and 14 bases separated the two germline ends. Germline V gene data show CDR1 as SNHLY and CDR2 as FYNNEI. CDR3 region: CASSELERDTYGYTF. The CDR3 region has the DNA TGTGCCAGCAGTGAACTGGAAAGGGACACCTATGGCTACACCTTC.

The CDR3 is CSAMGQGQQYF. CDR3 DNA: TGCAGTGCTATGGGACAGGGACAGCAGTACTTC. The V and J genes are TRBV20-1 and TRBJ2-7, with 9 bases identical to TRBD1. The trim removed 4 bases at V and 8 bases at J, leaving 3 bases unmatched. This CDR3 is built from 11 residues. The V gene's germline CDR1 is DFQATT and CDR2 SNEGSKA (reference sequence).

This chain joins TRBV3-1 (or the pseudogene TRBV3-2) and TRBJ1-3, with 10 bases lining up with TRBD1. The trim removed 4 bases at V and 8 bases at J, leaving 8 bases unmatched. Germline assignment: CDR1 LGHDT and CDR2 YNNKEL (reference sequence). The CDR3 is 15 residues long. CDR3 bases: TGTGCCAGCAGCCCCGGAGGGACAGGGGTGGACACCATATATTTT. It is translated as CASSPGGTGVDTIYF.

The chain joins TRBV11-2 to TRBJ2-3; D possibly corresponds to TRBD2 (5 bases). This CDR3 is built from 15 residues. Germline CDR1 SGHAT, CDR2 FQNNGV. Trimming pared 0 bases from V and 8 bases from J, leaving 15 bases between. Here the CDR3 DNA reads TGTGCCAGCAGCTTAGATCCCCTCACTAGAGCTACGCAGTATTTT. Translation gives CASSLDPLTRATQYF.

The CDR3 nucleotides are TGTGCTAGTGGTTTGGCAACCGGGCAGGGGGCGCTTAACACTGAAGCTTTCTTT. This sequence encodes CASGLATGQGALNTEAFF. This sequence joins TRBV12-5 and TRBJ1-1; 8 nucleotides align to TRBD1. The germline V gene has CDR1 LGHNT and CDR2 FRNRAP. V was pared by 1 base and J by 2 bases, with 12 bases of the junction left unmatched. The CDR3 totals 18 residues.

The CDR3 sequence: CASSQPRLAGIHEQFF. The CDR3 DNA reads as TGTGCCAGCAGCCAACCCCGGCTAGCGGGGATCCATGAGCAGTTCTTC. This sequence joins TRBV3-1 (or the pseudogene TRBV3-2) and TRBJ2-1; 9 bases match TRBD2. V shed 2 bases, J shed 8 bases, and the junction held 10 bases outside the gene matches. Germline CDR1 is LGHDT and CDR2 is YNNKEL (reference sequence). This CDR3 is built from 16 residues.

This chain uses TRBV12-3 or TRBV12-4 with TRBJ1-2, with D perhaps TRBD1 (6 bases). This CDR3 spans 13 amino acids. Trimming pared 6 bases from V and 8 bases from J, leaving 16 bases between. This CDR3 reads CASSLITGLGYTF. In DNA, the CDR3 is TGTGCCAGCAGCCTTATTACAGGGCTAGGCTACACCTTC.

V is TRBV30 and J is TRBJ2-3; 8 bases line up with TRBD2. The trim removed 3 bases at V and 5 bases at J, leaving 13 bases unmatched. The CDR3 sequence is 16 residues long. The germline V gene encodes CDR1 GTSNPN and CDR2 SVGIG (reference sequence). The CDR3 reads CAWSDATGGVGDTQYF. The CDR3, as DNA: TGTGCCTGGAGCGACGCCACGGGGGGGGTTGGAGATACGCAGTATTTT.

The sample holds one count of this clone. The V gene is TRBV3-1 (or the pseudogene TRBV3-2), the J gene TRBJ1-2; D unclear. The CDR3 runs 12 residues. Deletions cut 4 bases from V and 10 bases from J, with 13 bases between. Germline-derived CDR1 and CDR2 are LGHDT and YNNKEL (reference sequence). The CDR3 sequence: CASSRTDYHYTF. Written as DNA, the CDR3 is TGTGCCAGCAGCCGGACTGATTACCACTACACCTTC.

This chain uses TRBV28 with TRBJ1-2, with 8 positions matching TRBD1. Trimming removed 1 base from V and 4 bases from J; junction bases left unmatched: 5. Germline lookup yields CDR1 MDHEN and CDR2 SYDVKM. The CDR3 spans 15 residues. Here the CDR3 DNA reads TGTGCCAGCAGTTTATTGGACAGGGCCCTCTATGGCTACACCTTC. Translated: CASSLLDRALYGYTF.

V and J are TRBV6-2 or TRBV6-3 and TRBJ1-2; D might be TRBD1 (6 bases). Germline assignment: CDR1 MNHEY and CDR2 SVGEGT. The CDR3 is 14 residues long. The V end lost 2 bases, the J end lost 8 bases, and 15 bases lay between the germline ends. The CDR3 region has the DNA TGTGCCAGCAGTTACGCTTTGGGGGCGCACGGCTACACCTTC. As protein: CASSYALGAHGYTF.

The genes are TRBV27 and TRBJ2-3; no clear D. The CDR3 loop spans 12 amino acids. The germline V gene has CDR1 MNHEY and CDR2 SMNVEV (reference sequence). V was clipped by 11 bases and J by 0 bases, with 9 bases between them. CDR3 amino acids: CAVTSSTDTQYF. Here the CDR3 DNA reads TGTGCCGTAACTTCTAGCACAGATACGCAGTATTTT.

V is TRBV7-2 and J is TRBJ2-1, with D possibly matching TRBD2 (7 bases). V was clipped by 8 bases and J by 3 bases, with 11 bases between them. The CDR3 covers 13 residues. In germline, CDR1 is SGHTA, CDR2 FQGNSA. This CDR3 reads CASEGGNYNEQFF. CDR3 sequence (DNA): TGTGCCAGCGAGGGGGGGAACTACAATGAGCAGTTCTTC. Complete variable domain (other parts from reference TRBV7-2 and TRBJ2-1): GAGVSQSPSNKVTEKGKDVELRCDPISGHTALYWYRQSLGQGLEFLIYFQGNSAPDKSGLPSDRFSAERTGGSVSTLTIQRTQQEDSAVYLCASEGGNYNEQFFGPGTRLTVL.

This clone was counted a single time. The CDR3 DNA reads TGTGCCAGCGGGCAGGGCCACCAGCCCCAGCATTTT. This translates into CASGQGHQPQHF. J is TRBJ1-5 and V is TRBV27; the D gene is possibly TRBD1 (5 bases). The CDR3 loop spans 12 amino acids. Trimming cost V 8 bases and J 7 bases, with 12 bases left between them. The germline V gene encodes CDR1 MNHEY and CDR2 SMNVEV (reference sequence).

This chain links TRBV10-1 with TRBJ1-2; the D is unclear. The CDR3 consists of 14 residues. V gave up 5 bases and J gave up 6 bases, with 16 bases separating them. Germline V lookup: CDR1 WNHNN, CDR2 SYGVQD (reference sequence). The DNA for the CDR3 is TGCGCCAGCAGTATCCTCGACGGGAAAGATGGCTACACCTTC. The encoded protein is CASSILDGKDGYTF.

The CDR3 here is CASSLVSQSSGNTIYF. The DNA of the CDR3 is TGTGCCAGCAGCTTGGTCTCTCAGTCCTCTGGAAACACCATATATTTT. J is TRBJ1-3 and V is TRBV7-2; D remains unclear. The CDR3 has 16 residues. V was clipped by 3 bases and J by 0 bases, with 12 bases between them. Germline assignment: CDR1 SGHTA and CDR2 FQGNSA.

The rearrangement joins TRBV30 to TRBJ2-7, with 16 bases fitting TRBD2. The germline gives CDR1 GTSNPN, CDR2 SVGIG (reference sequence). Trimming at V came to 3 bases and at J to 4 bases, leaving 0 bases not matched to a gene. The CDR3 loop spans 14 amino acids. The CDR3 is CAWRGLAGGYEQYF. DNA for the CDR3: TGTGCCTGGAGGGGACTAGCGGGGGGGTACGAGCAGTACTTC. Looking up the rest from reference TRBV30 and TRBJ2-7 gives the full variable domain: SQTIHQWPATLVQPVGSPLSLECTVEGTSNPNLYWYRQAAGRGLQLLFYSVGIGQISSEVPQNLSASRPQDRQFILSSKKLLLSDSGFYLCAWRGLAGGYEQYFGPGTRLTVT.

The J gene is TRBJ1-6, the V gene TRBV5-5; TRBD1 matches 8 bases. V dropped 3 bases and J dropped 8; count of bases not matched to a gene: 4. Germline V lookup: CDR1 SGHKS, CDR2 YYEKEE (reference sequence). CDR3 size: 14 residues. CDR3 loop: CASSSQGADSPLHF. For the CDR3, the DNA is TGTGCCAGCAGCTCGCAGGGGGCTGATTCACCCCTCCACTTT. The full variable domain, with the rest looked up from reference TRBV5-5 and TRBJ1-6, is DAGVTQSPTHLIKTRGQQVTLRCSPISGHKSVSWYQQVLGQGPQFIFQYYEKEERGRGNFPDRFSARQFPNYSSELNVNALLLGDSALYLCASSSQGADSPLHFGNGTRLTVT.

The V call is TRBV6-4, the J call TRBJ1-3, with a possible D match to TRBD1 (5 bases). The V gene's germline CDR1 is MRHNA and CDR2 SNTAGT. The V end lost 0 bases, the J end lost 2 bases, and 14 bases lay between the germline ends. This CDR3 region has 17 residues. CDR3 coding DNA: TGTGCCAGCAGTGACTCGCAGGGTGCGTTAACTGGAAACACCATATATTTT. Amino acid sequence: CASSDSQGALTGNTIYF.

Remarks on this clone: This sample includes further DNA sequences coding for the same CDR3. The gene calls are TRBV3-1 (or the pseudogene TRBV3-2) and TRBJ1-3; D ambiguous. The CDR3 totals 13 residues. Germline values: CDR1 LGHDT, CDR2 YNNKEL (reference sequence). V was clipped by 1 base and J by 2 bases, with 3 bases between them. The CDR3 coding sequence is TGTGCCAGCAGCCAAGTAACTGGAAACACCATATATTTT. This translates into CASSQVTGNTIYF.

DNA of the CDR3: TGCGCCAGCAGCGAACGACAGGGGTCTAATGAAAAACTGTTTTTT. Residues: CASSERQGSNEKLFF. The chain has TRBV4-1 and TRBJ1-4; 8 nucleotides match TRBD1. From germline, CDR1 is MGHRA and CDR2 YSYEKL. The CDR3 contains 15 residues. V lost 5 bases to trimming and J lost 3 bases; unmatched junction nucleotides: 5.

CDR3 amino acids: CASSLVPGGINEQFF. The CDR3 DNA sequence: TGCGCCAGCAGCTTGGTACCAGGGGGCATCAATGAGCAGTTCTTC. The rearrangement joins TRBV5-1 to TRBJ2-1; 8 bases are a match to TRBD1. This CDR3 comprises 15 residues. Germline V lookup: CDR1 SGHRS, CDR2 YFSETQ. V gave up 0 bases and J gave up 6 bases; unmatched junction bases: 5.

The chain carries TRBV11-2 and TRBJ1-2; tentative D call: TRBD1 (6 bases). CDR1 is SGHAT and CDR2 is FQNNGV in the germline V gene. The germline V and J ends were trimmed by 3 bases and 4 bases, with 9 bases remaining between them. The CDR3 runs 13 residues. The CDR3 coding sequence is TGTGCCAGCAGCTTCACAGGGACCTATGGCTACACCTTC. It encodes CASSFTGTYGYTF.

This clone was picked up a small number of times. J is TRBJ2-5 and V is TRBV29-1; D not resolved. The germline V gene has CDR1 SQVTM and CDR2 ANQGSEA. This CDR3 is 13 amino acids long. The V gene lost 7 bases and the J gene lost 2 bases, with 14 bases spanning the gap. In DNA form, the CDR3 reads TGCAGCGCAAAACCGGTGTTACAAGAGACCCAGTACTTC. Protein product: CSAKPVLQETQYF. The entire variable domain, with the rest obtained from reference TRBV29-1 and TRBJ2-5, is as follows: SAVISQKPSRDICQRGTSLTIQCQVDSQVTMMFWYRQQPGQSLTLIATANQGSEATYESGFVIDKFPISRPNLTFSTLTVSNMSPEDSSIYLCSAKPVLQETQYFGPGTRLLVL.

This chain uses TRBV21-1 with TRBJ1-2; TRBD1 is taken as the D call from the table, unchecked against the DNA. TRBV21-1 is a pseudogene segment. This CDR3 has 17 amino acids. Here the CDR3 reads CASSPPGQGGTDYGYTF. CDR3 coding DNA: TGTGCCAGCAGCCCGCCGGGACAGGGGGGTACGGACTATGGCTACACCTTC.

The genes are TRBV4-2 and TRBJ1-6; 9 positions match TRBD1. Germline values: CDR1 LGHNA, CDR2 YNFKEQ. CDR3 length: 15 amino acids. The trim removed 4 bases at V and 5 bases at J, leaving 3 bases unmatched. In DNA, the CDR3 is TGTGCCAGCAGCCCGGGGACAGGGAATAATTCACCCCTCCACTTT. Translated, it gives CASSPGTGNNSPLHF.

The chain combines TRBV5-4 with TRBJ1-2; D is perhaps TRBD1 (5 bases). Per germline, CDR1 SGHNT and CDR2 YYREEE (reference sequence). The ends were cut back, 4 bases at V and 6 bases at J, with 16 bases in the middle. There are 14 residues in the CDR3. The CDR3 spells CASSAWGTGHGYTF. The CDR3 DNA follows: TGTGCCAGCAGCGCTTGGGGGACTGGGCATGGCTACACCTTC.